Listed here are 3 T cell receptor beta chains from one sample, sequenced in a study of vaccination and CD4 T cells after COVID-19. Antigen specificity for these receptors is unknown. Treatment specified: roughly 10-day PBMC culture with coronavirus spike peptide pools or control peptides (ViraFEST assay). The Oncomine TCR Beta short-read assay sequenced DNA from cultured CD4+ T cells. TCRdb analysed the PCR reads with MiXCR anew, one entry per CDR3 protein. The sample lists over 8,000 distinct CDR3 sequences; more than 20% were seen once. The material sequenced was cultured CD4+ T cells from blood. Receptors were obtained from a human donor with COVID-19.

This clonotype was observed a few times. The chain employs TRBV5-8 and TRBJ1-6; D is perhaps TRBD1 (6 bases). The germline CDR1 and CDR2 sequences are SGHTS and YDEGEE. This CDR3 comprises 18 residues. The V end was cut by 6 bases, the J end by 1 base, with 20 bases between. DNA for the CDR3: TGTGCCAGCACCAGGCCCAGGGGAAGTACGTCCTATAATTCACCCCTCCACTTT. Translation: CASTRPRGSTSYNSPLHF.

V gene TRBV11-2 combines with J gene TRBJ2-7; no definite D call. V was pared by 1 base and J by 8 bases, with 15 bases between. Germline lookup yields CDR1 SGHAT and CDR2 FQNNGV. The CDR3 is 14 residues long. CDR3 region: CASSLVAKVWKQYF. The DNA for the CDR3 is TGTGCCAGCAGCTTAGTCGCTAAGGTATGGAAGCAGTACTTC.

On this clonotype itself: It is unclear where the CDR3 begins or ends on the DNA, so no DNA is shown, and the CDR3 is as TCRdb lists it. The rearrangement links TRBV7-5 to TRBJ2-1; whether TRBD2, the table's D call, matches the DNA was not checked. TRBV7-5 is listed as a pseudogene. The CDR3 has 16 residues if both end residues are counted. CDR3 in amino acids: CISVPETGALLSEQFF.